This TCR beta chain was sequenced in a study of blood T cells in healthy people across ages. Germline CDR1 reads SGHTA; CDR2 reads FQGNSA. The CDR3 loop spans 13 amino acids. Trimming shortened V by 5 bases and J by 2 bases, and 10 bases separated the two germline ends. For the second PCR, which ran for 7 to 11 cycles, a sample-barcoded 5' primer and a J-beta primer mix were used. Every single cDNA molecule received a tag from a template-switch adaptor with 12 random nucleotides. TCRdb ran MiXCR on the 5' RACE reads and lists one entry per CDR3 protein. The sample lists some 670,000 distinct CDR3 sequences; approximately 52% were seen once. About this clonotype: Its antigen is as yet unknown.

Study results and caveats: PBMCs left unsorted prevented a conclusive naive versus antigen-experienced comparison. Significant beta diversity loss was already apparent by age approximately 36, declining roughly linearly. Long-lived donors had more naive CD4+ cells and higher diversity than aged donors.

Input material: blood. This clonotype originated in a woman aged 80 or over in good health. The chain couples TRBV7-2 to TRBJ2-7; a possible D gene is TRBD1 (6 bases). CDR3 region: CASSPRQAYEQYF. The CDR3 bases are TGTGCCAGCAGCCCCCGACAGGCCTACGAGCAGTACTTC.